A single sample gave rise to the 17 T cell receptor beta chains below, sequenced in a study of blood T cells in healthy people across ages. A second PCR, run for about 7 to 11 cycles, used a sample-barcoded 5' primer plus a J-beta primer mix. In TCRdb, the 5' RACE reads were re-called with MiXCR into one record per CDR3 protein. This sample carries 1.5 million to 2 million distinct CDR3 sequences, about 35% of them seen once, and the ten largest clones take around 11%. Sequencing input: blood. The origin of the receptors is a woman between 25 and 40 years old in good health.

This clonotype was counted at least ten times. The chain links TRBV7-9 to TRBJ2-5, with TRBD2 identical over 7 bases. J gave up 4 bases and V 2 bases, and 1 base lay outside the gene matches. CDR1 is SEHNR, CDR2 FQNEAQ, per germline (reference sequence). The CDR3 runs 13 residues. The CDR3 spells CASSLPSGETQYF. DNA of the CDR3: TGTGCCAGCAGCTTACCTAGCGGAGAGACCCAGTACTTC.

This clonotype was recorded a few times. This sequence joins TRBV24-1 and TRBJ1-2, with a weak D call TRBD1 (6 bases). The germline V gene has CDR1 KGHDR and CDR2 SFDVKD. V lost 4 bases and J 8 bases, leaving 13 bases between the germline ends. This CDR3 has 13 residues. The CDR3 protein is CATSDPQTGGYTF. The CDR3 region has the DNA TGTGCCACCAGTGACCCTCAGACAGGCGGCTACACCTTC.

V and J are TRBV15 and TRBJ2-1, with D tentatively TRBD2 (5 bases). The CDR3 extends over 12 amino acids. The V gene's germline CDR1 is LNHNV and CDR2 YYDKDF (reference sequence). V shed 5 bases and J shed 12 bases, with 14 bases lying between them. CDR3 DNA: TGTGCCACCAGCGGTGGCGGGCTCGGGCAGTTCTTC. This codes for CATSGGGLGQFF.

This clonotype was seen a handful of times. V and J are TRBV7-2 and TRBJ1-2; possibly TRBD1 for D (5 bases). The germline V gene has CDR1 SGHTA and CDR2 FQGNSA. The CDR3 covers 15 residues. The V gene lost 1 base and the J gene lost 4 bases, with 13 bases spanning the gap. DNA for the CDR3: TGTGCCAGCAGCTTAGTTCCCACAGGACGCTATGGCTACACCTTC. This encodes CASSLVPTGRYGYTF.

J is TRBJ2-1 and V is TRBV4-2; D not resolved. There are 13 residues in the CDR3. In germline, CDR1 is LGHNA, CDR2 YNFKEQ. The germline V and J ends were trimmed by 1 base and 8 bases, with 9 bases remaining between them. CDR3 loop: CASSQGTMDEQFF. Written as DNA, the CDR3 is TGTGCCAGCAGCCAAGGGACGATGGATGAGCAGTTCTTC.

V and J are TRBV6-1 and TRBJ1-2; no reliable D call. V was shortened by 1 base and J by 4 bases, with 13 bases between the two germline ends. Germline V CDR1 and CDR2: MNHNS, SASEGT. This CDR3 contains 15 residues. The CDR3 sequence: CASSEEPGLSYGYTF. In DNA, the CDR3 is TGTGCCAGCAGTGAAGAACCGGGTTTGAGCTATGGCTACACCTTC.

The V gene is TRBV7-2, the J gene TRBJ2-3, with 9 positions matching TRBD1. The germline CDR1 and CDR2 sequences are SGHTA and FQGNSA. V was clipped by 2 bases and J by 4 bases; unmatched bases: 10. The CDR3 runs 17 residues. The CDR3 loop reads CASSLRGTGSIADTQYF. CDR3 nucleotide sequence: TGTGCCAGCAGCTTAAGGGGGACAGGGAGTATTGCAGATACGCAGTATTTT.

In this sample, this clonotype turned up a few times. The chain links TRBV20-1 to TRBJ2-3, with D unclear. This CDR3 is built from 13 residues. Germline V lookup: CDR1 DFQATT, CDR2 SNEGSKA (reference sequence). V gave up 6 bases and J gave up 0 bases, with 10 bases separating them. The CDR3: CSAPAGSTDTQYF. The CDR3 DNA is TGCAGTGCCCCAGCTGGGAGCACAGATACGCAGTATTTT.

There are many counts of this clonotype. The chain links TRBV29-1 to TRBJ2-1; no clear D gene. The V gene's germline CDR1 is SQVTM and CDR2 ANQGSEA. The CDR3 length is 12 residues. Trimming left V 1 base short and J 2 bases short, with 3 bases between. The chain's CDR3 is CSVEGPYNEQFF. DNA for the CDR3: TGCAGCGTTGAAGGGCCCTACAATGAGCAGTTCTTC.

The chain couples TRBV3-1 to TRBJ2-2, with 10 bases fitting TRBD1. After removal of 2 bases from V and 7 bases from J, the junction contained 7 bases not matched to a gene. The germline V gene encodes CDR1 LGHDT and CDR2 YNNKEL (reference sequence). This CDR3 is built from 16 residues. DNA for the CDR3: TGTGCCAGCAGCCAATTTCGGACAGGGGGGAACGGGGAGCTGTTTTTT. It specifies CASSQFRTGGNGELFF.

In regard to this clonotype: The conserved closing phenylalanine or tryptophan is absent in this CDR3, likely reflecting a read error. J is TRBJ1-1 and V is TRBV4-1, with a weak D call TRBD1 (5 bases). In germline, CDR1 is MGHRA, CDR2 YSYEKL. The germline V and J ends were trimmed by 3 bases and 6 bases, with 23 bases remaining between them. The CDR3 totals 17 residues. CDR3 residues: CASSHAYAQGPHSEAFL. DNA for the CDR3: TGCGCCAGCAGCCACGCCTACGCTCAGGGACCGCACTCTGAAGCTTTCTTG.

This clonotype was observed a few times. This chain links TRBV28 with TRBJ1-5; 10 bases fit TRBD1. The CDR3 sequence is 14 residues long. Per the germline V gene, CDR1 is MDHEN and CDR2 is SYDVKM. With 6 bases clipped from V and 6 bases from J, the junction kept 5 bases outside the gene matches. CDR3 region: CASRTGTGVQPQHF. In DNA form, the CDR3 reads TGTGCCAGCAGAACCGGGACAGGGGTTCAGCCCCAGCATTTT. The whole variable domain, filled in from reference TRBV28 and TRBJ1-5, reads DVKVTQSSRYLVKRTGEKVFLECVQDMDHENMFWYRQDPGLGLRLIYFSYDVKMKEKGDIPEGYSVSREKKERFSLILESASTNQTSMYLCASRTGTGVQPQHFGDGTRLSIL.

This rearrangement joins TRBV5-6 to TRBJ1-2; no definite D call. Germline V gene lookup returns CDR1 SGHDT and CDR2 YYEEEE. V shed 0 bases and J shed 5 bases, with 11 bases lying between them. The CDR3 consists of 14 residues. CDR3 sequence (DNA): TGTGCCAGCAGCTTGGAAGGATTTTTTTATGGCTACACCTTC. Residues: CASSLEGFFYGYTF.

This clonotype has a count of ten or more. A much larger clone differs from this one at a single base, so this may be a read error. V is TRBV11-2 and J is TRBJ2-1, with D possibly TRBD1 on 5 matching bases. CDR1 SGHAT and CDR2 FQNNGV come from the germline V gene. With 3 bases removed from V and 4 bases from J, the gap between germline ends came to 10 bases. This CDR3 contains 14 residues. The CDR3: CASSLGREYNEQFF. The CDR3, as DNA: TGTGCCAGCAGCTTGGGCAGGGAATACAATGAGCAGTTCTTC. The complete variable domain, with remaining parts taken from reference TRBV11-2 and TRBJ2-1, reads EAGVAQSPRYKIIEKRQSVAFWCNPISGHATLYWYQQILGQGPKLLIQFQNNGVVDDSQLPKDRFSAERLKGVDSTLKIQPAKLEDSAVYLCASSLGREYNEQFFGPGTRLTVL.

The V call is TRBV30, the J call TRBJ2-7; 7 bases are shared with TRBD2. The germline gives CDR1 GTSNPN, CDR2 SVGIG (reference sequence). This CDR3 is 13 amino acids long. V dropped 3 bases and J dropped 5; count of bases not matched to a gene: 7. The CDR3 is CAWSDRGVHEQYF. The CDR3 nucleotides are TGTGCCTGGAGCGATCGGGGGGTACACGAGCAGTACTTC. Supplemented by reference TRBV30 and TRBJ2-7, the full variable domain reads SQTIHQWPATLVQPVGSPLSLECTVEGTSNPNLYWYRQAAGRGLQLLFYSVGIGQISSEVPQNLSASRPQDRQFILSSKKLLLSDSGFYLCAWSDRGVHEQYFGPGTRLTVT.

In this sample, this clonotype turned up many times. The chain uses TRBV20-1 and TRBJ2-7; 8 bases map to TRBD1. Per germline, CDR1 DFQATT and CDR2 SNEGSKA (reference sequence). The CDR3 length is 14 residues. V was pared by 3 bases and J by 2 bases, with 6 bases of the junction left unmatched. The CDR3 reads CSASSGTGTYEQYF. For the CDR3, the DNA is TGCAGTGCTAGCTCCGGGACAGGAACCTACGAGCAGTACTTC.

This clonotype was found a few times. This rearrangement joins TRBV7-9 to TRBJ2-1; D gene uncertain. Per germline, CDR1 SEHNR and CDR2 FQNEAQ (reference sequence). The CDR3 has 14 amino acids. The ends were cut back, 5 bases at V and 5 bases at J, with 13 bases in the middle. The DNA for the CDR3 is TGTGCCAGCAGCGACCGGACGGATAACAATGAGCAGTTCTTC. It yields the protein CASSDRTDNNEQFF.